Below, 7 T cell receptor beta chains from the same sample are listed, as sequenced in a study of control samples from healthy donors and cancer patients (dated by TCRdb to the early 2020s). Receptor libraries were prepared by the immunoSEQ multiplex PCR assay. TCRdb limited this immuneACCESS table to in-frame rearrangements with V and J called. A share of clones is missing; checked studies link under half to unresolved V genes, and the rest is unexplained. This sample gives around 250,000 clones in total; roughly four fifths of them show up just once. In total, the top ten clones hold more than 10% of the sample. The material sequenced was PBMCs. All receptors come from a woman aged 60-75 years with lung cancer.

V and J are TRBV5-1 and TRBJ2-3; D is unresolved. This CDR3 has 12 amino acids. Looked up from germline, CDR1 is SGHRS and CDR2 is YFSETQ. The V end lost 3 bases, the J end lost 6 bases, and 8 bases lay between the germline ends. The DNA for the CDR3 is TGCGCCAGCAGCTCCCCCGGGGATACGCAGTATTTT. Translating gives CASSSPGDTQYF.

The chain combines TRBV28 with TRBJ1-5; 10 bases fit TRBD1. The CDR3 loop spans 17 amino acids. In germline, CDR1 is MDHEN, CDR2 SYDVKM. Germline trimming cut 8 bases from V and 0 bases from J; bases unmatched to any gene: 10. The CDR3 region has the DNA TGTGCCAGCCGGACCCGGGACAGGGGATATAGCAATCAGCCCCAGCATTTT. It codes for CASRTRDRGYSNQPQHF.

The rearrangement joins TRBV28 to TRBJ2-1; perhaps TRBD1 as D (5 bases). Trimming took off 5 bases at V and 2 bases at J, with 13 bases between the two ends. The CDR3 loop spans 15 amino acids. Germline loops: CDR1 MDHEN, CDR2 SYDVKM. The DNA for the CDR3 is TGTGCCAGCAGTCCCCACCAGGGCGCCTACAATGAGCAGTTCTTC. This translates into CASSPHQGAYNEQFF.

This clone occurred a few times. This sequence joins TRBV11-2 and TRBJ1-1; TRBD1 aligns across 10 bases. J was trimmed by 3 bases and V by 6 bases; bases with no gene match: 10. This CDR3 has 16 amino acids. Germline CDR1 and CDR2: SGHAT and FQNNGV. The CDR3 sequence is CASRRLRQGADTEAFF. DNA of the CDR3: TGTGCCAGCAGAAGGCTCCGACAGGGGGCCGACACTGAAGCTTTCTTT.

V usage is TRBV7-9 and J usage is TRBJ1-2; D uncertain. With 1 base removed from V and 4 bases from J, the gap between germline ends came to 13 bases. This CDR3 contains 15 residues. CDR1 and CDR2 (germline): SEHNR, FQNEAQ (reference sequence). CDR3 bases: TGTGCCAGCAGCTTAGAGGCGGTTCGGGGCTATGGCTACACCTTC. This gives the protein CASSLEAVRGYGYTF.

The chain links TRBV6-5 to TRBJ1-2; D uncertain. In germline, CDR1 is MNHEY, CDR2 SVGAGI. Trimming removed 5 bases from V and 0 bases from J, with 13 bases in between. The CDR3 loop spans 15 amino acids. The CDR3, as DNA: TGTGCCAGCAGTCCGGCCAGGCGGACTAACTATGGCTACACCTTC. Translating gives CASSPARRTNYGYTF.

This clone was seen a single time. CDR3 sequence: CASSLVGRGGISPLHF. DNA for the CDR3: TGTGCCAGCAGCTTAGTAGGCAGGGGAGGGATTTCACCCCTCCACTTT. The V call is TRBV7-8, the J call TRBJ1-6; perhaps TRBD1 as D (6 bases). The V gene's germline CDR1 is SGHVS and CDR2 FQNEAQ. The CDR3 is 16 residues long. V lost 1 base to trimming and J lost 9 bases, with 16 bases between them.